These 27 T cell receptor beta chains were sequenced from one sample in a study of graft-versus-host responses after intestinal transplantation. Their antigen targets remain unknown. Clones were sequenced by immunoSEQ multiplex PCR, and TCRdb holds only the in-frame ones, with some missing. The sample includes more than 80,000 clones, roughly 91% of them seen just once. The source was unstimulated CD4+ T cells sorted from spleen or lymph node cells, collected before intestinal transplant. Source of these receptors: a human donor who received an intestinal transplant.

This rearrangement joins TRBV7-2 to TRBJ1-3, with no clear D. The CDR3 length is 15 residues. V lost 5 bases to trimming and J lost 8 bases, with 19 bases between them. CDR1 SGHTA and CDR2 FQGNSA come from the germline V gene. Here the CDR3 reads CASSPEVAAVDTIYF. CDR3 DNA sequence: TGTGCCAGCAGCCCCGAGGTGGCGGCGGTGGACACCATATATTTT.

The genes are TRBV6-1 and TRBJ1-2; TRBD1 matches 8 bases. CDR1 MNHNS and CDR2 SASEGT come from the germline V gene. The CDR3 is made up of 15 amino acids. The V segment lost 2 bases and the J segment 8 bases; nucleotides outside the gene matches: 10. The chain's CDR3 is CASSEIRTGPRGYTF. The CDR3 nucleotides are TGTGCCAGCAGTGAAATCAGGACAGGGCCTCGGGGCTACACCTTC.

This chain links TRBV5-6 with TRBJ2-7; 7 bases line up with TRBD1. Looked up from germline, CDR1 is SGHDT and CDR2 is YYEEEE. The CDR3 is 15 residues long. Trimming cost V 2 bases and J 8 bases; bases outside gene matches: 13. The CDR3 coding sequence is TGTGCCAGCAGCTTCTTGACAGGGTCTATTGGGCAGCAGTACTTC. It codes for CASSFLTGSIGQQYF.

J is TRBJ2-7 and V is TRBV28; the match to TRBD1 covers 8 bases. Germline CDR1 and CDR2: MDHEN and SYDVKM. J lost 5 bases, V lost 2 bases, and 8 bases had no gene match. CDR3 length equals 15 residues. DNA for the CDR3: TGTGCCAGCAGTTTAAAGTACAGGGGGGTCCACGAGCAGTACTTC. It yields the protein CASSLKYRGVHEQYF.

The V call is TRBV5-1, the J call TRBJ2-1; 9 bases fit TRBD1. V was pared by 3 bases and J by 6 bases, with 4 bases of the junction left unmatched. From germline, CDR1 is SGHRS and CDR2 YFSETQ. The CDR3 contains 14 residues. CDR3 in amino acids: CASSSGTGTNEQFF. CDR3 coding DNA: TGCGCCAGCAGCTCCGGGACAGGGACCAATGAGCAGTTCTTC.

This CDR3 is CASSPRGHHYGYTF. The CDR3, as DNA: TGTGCCAGCAGTCCTCGGGGACATCACTATGGCTACACCTTC. The rearrangement uses TRBV5-6 and TRBJ1-2, with TRBD1 as a possible D gene (6 bases). There are 14 residues in the CDR3. The germline V and J ends were trimmed by 5 bases and 3 bases, with 14 bases remaining between them. Germline values: CDR1 SGHDT, CDR2 YYEEEE.

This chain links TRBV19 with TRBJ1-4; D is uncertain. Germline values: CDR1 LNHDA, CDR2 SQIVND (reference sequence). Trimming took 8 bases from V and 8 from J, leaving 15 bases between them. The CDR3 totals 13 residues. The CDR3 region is CASAKPQVEKLFF. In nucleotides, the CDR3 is TGTGCCAGTGCGAAGCCTCAGGTAGAAAAACTGTTTTTT.

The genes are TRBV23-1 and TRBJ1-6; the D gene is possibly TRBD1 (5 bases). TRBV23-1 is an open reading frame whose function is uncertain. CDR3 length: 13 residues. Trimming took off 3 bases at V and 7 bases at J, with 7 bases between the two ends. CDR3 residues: CASSQAGNSPLHF. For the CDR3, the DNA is TGCGCCAGCAGTCAGGCAGGGAATTCACCCCTCCACTTT.

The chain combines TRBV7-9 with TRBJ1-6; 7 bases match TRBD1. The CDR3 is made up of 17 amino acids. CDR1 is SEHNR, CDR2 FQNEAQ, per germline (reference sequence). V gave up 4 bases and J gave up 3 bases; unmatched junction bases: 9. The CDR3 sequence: CASSSGAGGVYNSPLHF. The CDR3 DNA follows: TGTGCCAGCAGCTCCGGGGCAGGGGGAGTCTATAATTCACCCCTCCACTTT.

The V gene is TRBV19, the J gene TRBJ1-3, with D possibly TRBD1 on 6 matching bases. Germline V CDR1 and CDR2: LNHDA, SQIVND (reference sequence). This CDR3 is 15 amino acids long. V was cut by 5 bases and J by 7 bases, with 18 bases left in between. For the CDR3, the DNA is TGTGCCAGTAGTTCACACAGGGTCCTGACCAACACCATATATTTT. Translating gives CASSSHRVLTNTIYF.

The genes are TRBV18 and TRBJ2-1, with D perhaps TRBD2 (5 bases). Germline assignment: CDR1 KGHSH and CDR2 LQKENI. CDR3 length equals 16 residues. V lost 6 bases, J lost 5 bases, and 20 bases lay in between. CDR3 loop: CASSSAVPGVNNEQFF. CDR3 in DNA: TGTGCCAGCTCGTCAGCGGTTCCCGGGGTAAACAATGAGCAGTTCTTC.

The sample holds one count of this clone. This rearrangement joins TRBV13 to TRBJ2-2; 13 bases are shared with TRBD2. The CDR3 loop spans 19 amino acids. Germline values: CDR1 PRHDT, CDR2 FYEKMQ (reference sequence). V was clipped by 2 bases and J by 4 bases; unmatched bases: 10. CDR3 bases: TGTGCCAGCAGCTTAAGACTAGCGGGAGGTCGGTTGAGCACCGGGGAGCTGTTTTTT. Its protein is CASSLRLAGGRLSTGELFF.

This CDR3 reads CASSSTGETPYEQYF. The CDR3 DNA reads as TGCGCCAGCAGCTCCACAGGGGAGACGCCCTACGAGCAGTACTTC. The chain joins TRBV5-1 to TRBJ2-7, with 7 positions matching TRBD1. Germline V CDR1 and CDR2: SGHRS, YFSETQ. After removal of 3 bases from V and 2 bases from J, the junction contained 8 bases not matched to a gene. The CDR3 runs 15 residues. Using reference TRBV5-1 and TRBJ2-7 for the parts outside the CDR3, the full variable domain is KAGVTQTPRYLIKTRGQQVTLSCSPISGHRSVSWYQQTPGQGLQFLFEYFSETQRNKGNFPGRFSGRQFSNSRSEMNVSTLELGDSALYLCASSSTGETPYEQYFGPGTRLTVT.

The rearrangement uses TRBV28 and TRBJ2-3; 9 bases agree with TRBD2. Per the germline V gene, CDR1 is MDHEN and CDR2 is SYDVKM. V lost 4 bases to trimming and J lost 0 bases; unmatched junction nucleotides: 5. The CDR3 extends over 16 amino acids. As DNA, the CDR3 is TGTGCCAGCAGTTCGCTAGCGGGGACTAGCACAGATACGCAGTATTTT. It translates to CASSSLAGTSTDTQYF.

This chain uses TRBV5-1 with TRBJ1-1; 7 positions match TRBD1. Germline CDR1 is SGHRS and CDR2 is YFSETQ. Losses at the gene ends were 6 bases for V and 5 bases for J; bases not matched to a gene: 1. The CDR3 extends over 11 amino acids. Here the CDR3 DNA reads TGCGCCAGCAACAGGGGAACTGAAGCTTTCTTT. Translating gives CASNRGTEAFF.

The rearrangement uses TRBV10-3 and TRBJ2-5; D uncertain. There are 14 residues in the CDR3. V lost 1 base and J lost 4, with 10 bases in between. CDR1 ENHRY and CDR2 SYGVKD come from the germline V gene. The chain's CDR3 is CAISELTSRETQYF. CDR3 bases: TGTGCCATCAGTGAGTTGACAAGCCGAGAGACCCAGTACTTC.

In DNA form, the CDR3 reads TGTGCCACCACAGCAGATCGTGCTGAGCAGTTCTTC. This encodes CATTADRAEQFF. The chain recombines TRBV18 with TRBJ2-1; D unclear. V lost 10 bases to trimming and J lost 9 bases, with 16 bases between them. From germline, CDR1 is KGHSH and CDR2 LQKENI. The CDR3 is 12 residues long.

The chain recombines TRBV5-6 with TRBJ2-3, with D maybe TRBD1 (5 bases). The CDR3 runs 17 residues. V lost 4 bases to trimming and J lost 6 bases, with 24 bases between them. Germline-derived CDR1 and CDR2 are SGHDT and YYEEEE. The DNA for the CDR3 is TGTGCCAGCAGCAACCCAGGGCCCTACTTCCCCTCGGATACGCAGTATTTT. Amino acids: CASSNPGPYFPSDTQYF.

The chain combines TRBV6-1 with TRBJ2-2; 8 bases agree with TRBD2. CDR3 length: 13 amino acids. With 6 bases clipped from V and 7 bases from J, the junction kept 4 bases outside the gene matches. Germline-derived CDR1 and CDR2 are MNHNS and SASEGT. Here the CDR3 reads CASSGRAIGELFF. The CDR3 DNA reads TGTGCCAGCAGCGGGAGGGCGATCGGGGAGCTGTTTTTT.

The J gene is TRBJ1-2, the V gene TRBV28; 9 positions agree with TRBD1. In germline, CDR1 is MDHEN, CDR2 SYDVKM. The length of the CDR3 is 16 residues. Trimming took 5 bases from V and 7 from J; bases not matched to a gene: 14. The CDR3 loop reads CASSPLRQGVQRGYTF. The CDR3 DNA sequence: TGTGCCAGCAGTCCCCTTCGACAGGGGGTCCAACGTGGCTACACCTTC.

The CDR3 here is CASSLGQASTDTQYF. As DNA, the CDR3 is TGTGCCAGCAGCTTGGGACAGGCAAGCACAGATACGCAGTATTTT. The chain has TRBV7-9 and TRBJ2-3; TRBD1 matches at 8 bases. Germline lookup yields CDR1 SEHNR and CDR2 FQNEAQ (reference sequence). V trimming: 3 bases; J trimming: 0 bases; junction bases outside the gene matches: 2. The CDR3 length is 15 residues.

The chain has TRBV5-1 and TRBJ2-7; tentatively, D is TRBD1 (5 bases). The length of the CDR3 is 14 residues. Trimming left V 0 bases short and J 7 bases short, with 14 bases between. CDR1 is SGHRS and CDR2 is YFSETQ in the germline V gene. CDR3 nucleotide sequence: TGCGCCAGCAGCTTGGCCCCCAGGGAAGAGGAGCAGTACTTC. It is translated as CASSLAPREEEQYF.

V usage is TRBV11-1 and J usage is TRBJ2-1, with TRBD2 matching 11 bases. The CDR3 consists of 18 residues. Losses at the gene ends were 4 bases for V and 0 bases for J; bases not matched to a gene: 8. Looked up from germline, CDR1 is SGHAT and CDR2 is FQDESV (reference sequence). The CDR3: CASSSSSGRSLSYNEQFF. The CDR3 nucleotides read TGTGCCAGCAGCTCATCTAGCGGGAGGTCCCTCTCCTACAATGAGCAGTTCTTC.

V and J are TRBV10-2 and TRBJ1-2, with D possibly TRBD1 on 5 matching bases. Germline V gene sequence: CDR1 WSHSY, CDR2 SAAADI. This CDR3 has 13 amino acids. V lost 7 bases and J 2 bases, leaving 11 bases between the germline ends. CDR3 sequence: CASTGTPNYGYTF. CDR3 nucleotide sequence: TGCGCCAGCACCGGGACTCCAAACTATGGCTACACCTTC.

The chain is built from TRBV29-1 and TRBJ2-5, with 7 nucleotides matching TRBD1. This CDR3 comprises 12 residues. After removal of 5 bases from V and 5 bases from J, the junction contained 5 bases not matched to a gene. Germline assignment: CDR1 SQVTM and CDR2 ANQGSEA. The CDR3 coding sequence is TGCAGCGTTAACACAGGGGTCGAGACCCAGTACTTC. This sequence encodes CSVNTGVETQYF.

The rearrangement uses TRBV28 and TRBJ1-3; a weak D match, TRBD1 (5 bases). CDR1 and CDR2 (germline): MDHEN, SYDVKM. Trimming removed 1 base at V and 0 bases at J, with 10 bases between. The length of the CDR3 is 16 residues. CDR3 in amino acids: CASSLYTGSSGNTIYF. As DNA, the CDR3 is TGTGCCAGCAGTTTATACACAGGAAGCTCTGGAAACACCATATATTTT.

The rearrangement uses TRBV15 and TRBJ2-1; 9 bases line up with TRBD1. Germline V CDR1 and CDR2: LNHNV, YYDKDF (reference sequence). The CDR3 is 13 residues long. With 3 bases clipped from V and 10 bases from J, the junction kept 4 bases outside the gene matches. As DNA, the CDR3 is TGTGCCACCAGCAGGGACAGGGGTCTGGAGCAGTTCTTC. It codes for CATSRDRGLEQFF.